This TCR beta chain appears in the sequencing data of a study of blood T cell repertoires in COVID-19. The wider study: The samples span acute and convalescent COVID-19 from the United States, Italy and Spain.

The CDR3 sequence is 12 residues long. V lost 7 bases and J lost 5, with 12 bases in between. The germline CDR1 and CDR2 sequences are SQVTM and ANQGSEA. As processed by the authors: Reference gene primer amplification yielded estimated nucleated cell counts. Libraries were prepared by immunoSEQ multiplex PCR; TCRdb keeps only in-frame clonotypes and omits some of them. From that table come the V and J calls and clone size; the DNA was used to work out D and trimming. The sample lists around 250,000 clones, around 83% occurring once. The sequence derives from a man older than 75 with acute or convalescent COVID-19. This sequence joins TRBV29-1 and TRBJ1-5, with D possibly matching TRBD1 (6 bases). Sequencing was carried out using peripheral blood. The CDR3 here is CSGKTGDQPQHF. The CDR3 nucleotides are TGCAGCGGCAAGACAGGCGATCAGCCCCAGCATTTT.